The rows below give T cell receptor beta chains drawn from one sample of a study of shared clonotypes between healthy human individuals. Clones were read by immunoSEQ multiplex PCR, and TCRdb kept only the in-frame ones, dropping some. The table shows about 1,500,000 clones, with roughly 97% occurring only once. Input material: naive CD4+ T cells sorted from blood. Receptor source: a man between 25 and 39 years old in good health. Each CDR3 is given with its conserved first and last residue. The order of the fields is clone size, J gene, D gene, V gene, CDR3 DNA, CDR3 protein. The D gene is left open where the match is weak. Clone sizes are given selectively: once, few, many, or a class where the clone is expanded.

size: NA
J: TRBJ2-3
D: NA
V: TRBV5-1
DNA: TGCGCCAGCAGCCCAGGGACCCCGGGAGATACGCAGTATTTT
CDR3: CASSPGTPGDTQYF

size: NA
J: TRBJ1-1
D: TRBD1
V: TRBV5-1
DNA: TGCGCCAGCAGCCACGGCTGGGACAGGAACACTGAAGCTTTCTTT
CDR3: CASSHGWDRNTEAFF

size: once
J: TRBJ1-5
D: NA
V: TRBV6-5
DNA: TGTGCCAGCAGCGCAGGCTATAGCAATCAGCCCCAGCATTTT
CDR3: CASSAGYSNQPQHF

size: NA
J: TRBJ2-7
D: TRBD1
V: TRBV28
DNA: TGTGCCGGCAGTGACAGGGGGCGGTACGAGCAGTACTTC
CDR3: CAGSDRGRYEQYF

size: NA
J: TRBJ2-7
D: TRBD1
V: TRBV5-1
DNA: TGCGCCAGCAGCTTGACGGACAGGGAAGCCGCCGCGGGGCAGTACTTC
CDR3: CASSLTDREAAAGQYF

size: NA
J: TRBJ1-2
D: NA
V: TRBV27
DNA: TGTGCCAGCAGTTTCAGGGTGACTAACTATGGCTACACCTTC
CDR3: CASSFRVTNYGYTF

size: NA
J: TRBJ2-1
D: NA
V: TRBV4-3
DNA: TGCGCCAGCAGCCAAATCAGCGGGTACAATGAGCAGTTCTTC
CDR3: CASSQISGYNEQFF

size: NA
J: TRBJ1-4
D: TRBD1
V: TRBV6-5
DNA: TGTGCCAGCAGTTACCGTCCCGGGACAGGTTCGGAAAAACTGTTTTTT
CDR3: CASSYRPGTGSEKLFF

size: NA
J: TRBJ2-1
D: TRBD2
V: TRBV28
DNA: TGTGCCAGCAGTGATACTAGCGGGAGGGCCGGGAATGAGCAGTTCTTC
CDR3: CASSDTSGRAGNEQFF

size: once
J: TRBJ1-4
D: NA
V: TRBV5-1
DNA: TGCGCCAGCTCCGGAGGGGTGTTCGGTGAAAAACTGTTTTTT
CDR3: CASSGGVFGEKLFF

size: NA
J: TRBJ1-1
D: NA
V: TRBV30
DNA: TGTGCCTGGGGGGGCCCAGCGCACACTGAAGCTTTCTTT
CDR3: CAWGGPAHTEAFF

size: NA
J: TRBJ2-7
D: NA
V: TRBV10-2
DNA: TGCGCCAGCGGAAGGACAGCCTACGAGCAGTACTTC
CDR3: CASGRTAYEQYF

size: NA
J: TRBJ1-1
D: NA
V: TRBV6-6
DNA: TGTGCCAGCAGTTACCAACCCTTACGTGAAGCTTTCTTT
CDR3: CASSYQPLREAFF

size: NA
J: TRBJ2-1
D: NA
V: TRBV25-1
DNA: TGTGCCAGCAGTGACCCGGGCCGAGGGTCCTACAATGAGCAGTTCTTC
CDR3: CASSDPGRGSYNEQFF

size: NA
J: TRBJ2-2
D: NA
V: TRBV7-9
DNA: TGTGCCAGCAGCTGGGCAGCGAACACCGGGGAGCTGTTTTTT
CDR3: CASSWAANTGELFF

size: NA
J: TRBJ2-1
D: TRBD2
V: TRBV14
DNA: TGTGCCAGCAGCCACGGACTAGCGGCGAACAATGAGCAGTTCTTC
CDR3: CASSHGLAANNEQFF

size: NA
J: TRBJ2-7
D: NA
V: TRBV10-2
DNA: TGCGCCAGCAGTGAGTACGGGAGTAAAACCTACGAGCAGTACTTC
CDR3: CASSEYGSKTYEQYF

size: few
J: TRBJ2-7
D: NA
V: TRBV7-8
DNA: TGTGCCAGCAGCTTTGGCCAGGGGGGGCAGTACTTC
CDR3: CASSFGQGGQYF

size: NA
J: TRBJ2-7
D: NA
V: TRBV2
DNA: TGTGCCAGCAGCTTCAGCTCCTACGAGCAGTACTTC
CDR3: CASSFSSYEQYF

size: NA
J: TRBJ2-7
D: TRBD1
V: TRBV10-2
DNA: TGCGCCAGCAGTGGATCAGGGACAGGGAGGAGCGAGCAGTACTTC
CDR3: CASSGSGTGRSEQYF

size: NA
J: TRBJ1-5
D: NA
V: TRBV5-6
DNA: TGTGCCAGCAGCTTGAGGGGAGATGATCAGCCCCAGCATTTT
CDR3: CASSLRGDDQPQHF

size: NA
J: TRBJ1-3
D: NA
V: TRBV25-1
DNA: TGTGCCAGCAGTGTAACAGGGGGAAACACCATATATTTT
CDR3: CASSVTGGNTIYF

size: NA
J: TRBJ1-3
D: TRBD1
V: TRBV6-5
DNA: TGTGCCAGCAGTAGACAGGGCTTCACTGGAAACACCATATATTTT
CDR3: CASSRQGFTGNTIYF

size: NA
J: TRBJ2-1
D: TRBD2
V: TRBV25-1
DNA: TGTGCCAGCAGTGAATACGGCGGGAGATACAATGAGCAGTTCTTC
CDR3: CASSEYGGRYNEQFF

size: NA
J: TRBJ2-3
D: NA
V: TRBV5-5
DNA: TGTGCCAGCAGCCCGAGGCGGGGCACAGATACGCAGTATTTT
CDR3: CASSPRRGTDTQYF

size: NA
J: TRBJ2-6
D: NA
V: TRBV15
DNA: TGTGCCACCAGCAGAGGGGCGAGTACTGGGGCCAACGTCCTGACTTTC
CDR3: CATSRGASTGANVLTF

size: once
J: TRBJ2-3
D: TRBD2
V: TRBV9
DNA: TGTGCCAGCAGCAAGACTAGCGGGGCAAGCACAGATACGCAGTATTTT
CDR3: CASSKTSGASTDTQYF

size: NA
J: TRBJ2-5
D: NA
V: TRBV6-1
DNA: TGTGCCACCACCCGAGTAGACAGGACCAAAGAGACCCAGTACTTC
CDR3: CATTRVDRTKETQYF

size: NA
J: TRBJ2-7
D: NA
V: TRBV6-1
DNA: TGTGCCAGCAATCCGACAGGTTATGGGTACGAGCAGTACTTC
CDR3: CASNPTGYGYEQYF

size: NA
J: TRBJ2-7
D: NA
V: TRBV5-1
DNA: TGCGCCAGCAGCTTGGGGACGGTCACCTACGAGCAGTACTTC
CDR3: CASSLGTVTYEQYF

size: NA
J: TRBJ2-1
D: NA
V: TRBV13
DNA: TGTGCCAGCAGCTTGGACCCCTACAATGAGCTGTTCTTC
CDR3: CASSLDPYNELFF

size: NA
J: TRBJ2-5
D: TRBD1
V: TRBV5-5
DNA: TGTGCCAGCAGCTCTACCGGGACAGGGGAAGAGACCCAGTACTTC
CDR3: CASSSTGTGEETQYF

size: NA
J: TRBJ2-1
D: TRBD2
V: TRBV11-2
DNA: TGTGCCAGCAGTCCAGGGCGGCGCGGGAGGGCCGCAAATGAGCAGTTCTTC
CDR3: CASSPGRRGRAANEQFF

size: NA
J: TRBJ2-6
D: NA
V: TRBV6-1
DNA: TGTGCCAGCAGTGAATTGCCAGAGACTGGGGCCAACGTCCTGACTTTC
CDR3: CASSELPETGANVLTF

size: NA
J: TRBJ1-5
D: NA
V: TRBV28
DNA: TGTGCCAGCAACATACAGGGTTATCAGCCCCAGCATTTT
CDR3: CASNIQGYQPQHF

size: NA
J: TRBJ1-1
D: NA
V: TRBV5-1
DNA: TGCGCCAGCAGCTTGGGTCAGGGCGTCACTGAAGCTTTCTTT
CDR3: CASSLGQGVTEAFF

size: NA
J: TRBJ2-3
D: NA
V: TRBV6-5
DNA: TGTGCCACCGGAGCGAGGGATGGCACAGATACGCAGTATTTT
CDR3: CATGARDGTDTQYF

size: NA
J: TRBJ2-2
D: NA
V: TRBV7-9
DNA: TGTGCCAGCAGCCCTCGAGGGAGTGGTGGCACCGGGGAGCTGTTTTTT
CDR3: CASSPRGSGGTGELFF

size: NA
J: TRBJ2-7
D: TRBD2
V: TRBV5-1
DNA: TGCGCCAGCAGCTCGACGGGGGGCTCCTACGAGCAGTACTTC
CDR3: CASSSTGGSYEQYF

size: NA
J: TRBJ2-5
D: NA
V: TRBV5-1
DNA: TGCGCCAGCAGCCCTTATGGCGGATTGTCTGTGACCCAGTACTTC
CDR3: CASSPYGGLSVTQYF

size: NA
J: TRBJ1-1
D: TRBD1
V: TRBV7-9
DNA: TGTGCCAGCAGCGATTTGACAGGGTTGGGGGCTGAAGCTTTCTTT
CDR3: CASSDLTGLGAEAFF

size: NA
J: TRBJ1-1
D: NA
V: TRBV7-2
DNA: TGTGCCAGCAGCTTAGAGTTTGGCAGAATGAACACTGAAGCTTTCTTT
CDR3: CASSLEFGRMNTEAFF

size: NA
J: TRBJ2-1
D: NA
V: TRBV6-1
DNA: TGTGCCAGCAGTGAAGCGCCTAGGAGCTCCTACAATGAGCAGTTCTTC
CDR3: CASSEAPRSSYNEQFF

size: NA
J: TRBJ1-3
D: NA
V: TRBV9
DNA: TGTGCCAGCAGCCCCGGAAACACCATATATTTT
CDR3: CASSPGNTIYF

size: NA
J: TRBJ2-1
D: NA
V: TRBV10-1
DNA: TGCGCCATCCCACTGACGGGAGATTCCTACAATGAGCAGTTCTTC
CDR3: CAIPLTGDSYNEQFF

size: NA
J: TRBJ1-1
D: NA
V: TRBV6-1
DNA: TGTGCCAGCAGTCCTAAATACCCTCGCACTGAAGCTTTCTTT
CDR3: CASSPKYPRTEAFF

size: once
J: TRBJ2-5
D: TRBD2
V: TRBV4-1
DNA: TGCGCCAGCAGACCATCTAGCGGGAGGGCACAAGAGACCCAGTACTTC
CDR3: CASRPSSGRAQETQYF

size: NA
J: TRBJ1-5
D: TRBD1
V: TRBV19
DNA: TGTGCCAGTAGCGCCCGGACAGGGGGATTCAATCAGCCCCAGCATTTT
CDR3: CASSARTGGFNQPQHF

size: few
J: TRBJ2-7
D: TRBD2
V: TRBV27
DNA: TGTGCCAGCAGTCAATTAGCGGGAGGGCCCAGGGAGCAGTACTTC
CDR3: CASSQLAGGPREQYF

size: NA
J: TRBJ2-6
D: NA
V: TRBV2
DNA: TGTGCCAGCAGCCCACAGGCCCTTCTCTCTGGGGCCAACGTCCTGACTTTC
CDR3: CASSPQALLSGANVLTF

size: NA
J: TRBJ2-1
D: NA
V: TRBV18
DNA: TGTGCCAGCTCACCACTGCCCGGCAGCTCCTACAATGAGCAGTTCTTC
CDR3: CASSPLPGSSYNEQFF

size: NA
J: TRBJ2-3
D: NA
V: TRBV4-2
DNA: TGTGCCAGCAGCCAGCCAACGGGCACAGATACGCAGTATTTT
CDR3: CASSQPTGTDTQYF

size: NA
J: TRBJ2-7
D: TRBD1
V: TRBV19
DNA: TGTGCCAGTAGTACTCGACAGGGCGGCGGCTCCTACGAGCAGTACTTC
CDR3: CASSTRQGGGSYEQYF

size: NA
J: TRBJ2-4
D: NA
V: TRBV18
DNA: TGTGCCAGCTCCCCCGGGGGCACACTCCCCGCCAAAAACATTCAGTACTTC
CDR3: CASSPGGTLPAKNIQYF

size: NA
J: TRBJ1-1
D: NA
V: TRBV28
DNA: TGTGCCAGCAGTTTATCGGCCACTGAAGCTTTCTTT
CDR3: CASSLSATEAFF

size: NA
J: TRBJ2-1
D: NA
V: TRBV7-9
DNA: TGTGCCACCGCCCTAGGGGCCCCAAACGGGAATGAGCAGTTCTTC
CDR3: CATALGAPNGNEQFF

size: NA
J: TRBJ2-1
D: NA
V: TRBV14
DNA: TGTGCCAGCAGCCAGGGGGACGGCTATCCAACCTACAATGAGCAGTTCTTC
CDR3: CASSQGDGYPTYNEQFF

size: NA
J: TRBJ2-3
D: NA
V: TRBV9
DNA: TGTGCCAGCAGCGTAGGCACCCGGGCGAGAGATGCAGATACGCAGTATTTT
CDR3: CASSVGTRARDADTQYF